A single sample gave rise to the 6 T cell receptor beta chains below, sequenced in a study of human T cells and chemical hapten exposure. Time point given: healthy volunteer bleed at 2 weeks. Unseparated into fractions, whole blood served as the source from which total RNA was extracted. MiXCR was run by TCRdb on the RACE reads, yielding one entry per CDR3 protein. This sample has around 130,000 distinct CDR3 sequences, with approximately 9.5% found just once. The sample consisted of whole blood. These receptors originate from a male donor in good health. Some clones in this sample may be carry-over from other donors' samples.

This clonotype was counted at least ten times. V is TRBV27 and J is TRBJ2-7; TRBD2 is a possible D gene (6 bases). This CDR3 comprises 13 residues. CDR1 is MNHEY, CDR2 SMNVEV, per germline (reference sequence). V lost 5 bases, J lost 4 bases, and 12 bases lay in between. The chain's CDR3 is CASSLGGYYEQYF. As DNA, the CDR3 is TGTGCCAGCAGTCTGGGGGGTTATTACGAGCAGTACTTC.

This clonotype was counted ten times or more. The CDR3 reads CASSLRDRGAGELFF. The CDR3 region has the DNA TGTGCCAGCAGCTTACGGGACAGGGGGGCCGGGGAGCTGTTTTTT. The chain recombines TRBV13 with TRBJ2-2, with TRBD1 matching 11 bases. Germline CDR1 reads PRHDT; CDR2 reads FYEKMQ (reference sequence). J was trimmed by 6 bases and V by 2 bases; bases with no gene match: 2. CDR3 length: 15 residues.

V is TRBV9 and J is TRBJ2-2; D might be TRBD1 (6 bases). V was shortened by 6 bases and J by 4 bases, with 16 bases between the two germline ends. Germline V gene lookup returns CDR1 SGDLS and CDR2 YYNGEE. This CDR3 is 15 amino acids long. As DNA, the CDR3 is TGTGCCAGCACCCCCCTCGACAGGACCACCGGGGAGCTGTTTTTT. It encodes CASTPLDRTTGELFF.

This clonotype was seen repeatedly, ten times or more. The V gene is TRBV24-1, the J gene TRBJ1-1, with D maybe TRBD1 (6 bases). V lost 7 bases and J 3 bases, leaving 11 bases between the germline ends. This CDR3 region has 13 residues. The germline V gene encodes CDR1 KGHDR and CDR2 SFDVKD. For the CDR3, the DNA is TGTGCCACCAGGACCGGGGGCGACACTGAAGCTTTCTTT. Protein sequence: CATRTGGDTEAFF.

This clonotype was recorded many times. The chain recombines TRBV12-3 or TRBV12-4 with TRBJ1-1; 7 positions agree with TRBD1. The length of the CDR3 is 14 residues. Losses at the gene ends were 3 bases for V and 7 bases for J; bases not matched to a gene: 8. The CDR3 sequence is CASSFPGQRIEAFF. The CDR3 DNA follows: TGTGCCAGCAGTTTTCCGGGACAGAGAATTGAAGCTTTCTTT.

This chain uses TRBV6-5 with TRBJ2-3, with a possible D match to TRBD1 (5 bases). With 2 bases removed from V and 6 bases from J, the gap between germline ends came to 12 bases. This CDR3 contains 14 residues. The germline V gene has CDR1 MNHEY and CDR2 SVGAGI. In nucleotides, the CDR3 is TGTGCCAGCAGTTACGGGGCCGAGAAGGATACGCAGTATTTT. Its translation: CASSYGAEKDTQYF.